The present entry profiles one TCR beta chain with its context. Germline assignment: CDR1 ENHRY and CDR2 SYGVKD. V was cut by 0 bases and J by 1 base, with 4 bases left in between. The CDR3 length is 13 residues. These data originate in a study of blood T cell repertoires in COVID-19. Study summary: Donors in the United States, Italy and Spain gave samples during acute or convalescent COVID-19. T cells, B-cell-depleted T cells, or PBMCs provided the cDNA or gDNA that served as material.

Authors' analysis steps: Amplification of reference gene primers was used by the study to estimate nucleated cell counts. Clones were read by immunoSEQ multiplex PCR, and TCRdb kept only the in-frame ones, dropping some. The DNA gave D and trimming, while V, J and clone size come from that table. The data hold approximately 200,000 clones, with 80% to 90% observed a single time. Sequencing used peripheral blood. The clonotype was recovered from a man aged 35-49 years with acute or convalescent COVID-19. This rearrangement joins TRBV10-3 to TRBJ2-7; the D is unclear. CDR3 in DNA: TGTGCCATCAGTGAGTCGAGTTCCTACGAGCAGTACTTC. It is translated as CAISESSSYEQYF.